This T cell receptor beta chain appears in the sequencing data of a study of regulatory T cells in long-lasting Graves disease. Study overall: In persistent Graves' disease, antithyroid drugs had been taken for over 5 years and TSH receptor antibodies stayed positive. Study results and limitations: Only peripheral blood was studied, not thyroid tissue. TRBV28, TRBJ1-2 and TRBJ2-5 were segments that persistent disease favored.

Building of the TCR beta libraries involved iRepertoire HTBI primers and Arm-PCR of CDR3 regions. In TCRdb, the multiplex PCR reads were re-called with MiXCR into one record per CDR3 protein. The table has around 300,000 distinct CDR3 sequences, around a fifth seen once. The time point was: persistent/refractory GD, antithyroid drugs over 5 years with positive TRAb. With RNA extracted from PBMCs as input, the TCR library was made. By American Thyroid Association guidelines, Graves' disease was diagnosed in the cohort. In the case of this clonotype: What it binds is unknown.

CDR3 size: 13 residues. Germline loops: CDR1 LNHDA, CDR2 SQIVND (reference sequence). V trimming: 4 bases; J trimming: 4 bases; junction bases outside the gene matches: 3. This sequence joins TRBV19 and TRBJ2-5; 7 nucleotides line up with TRBD1. This sequence originates from a female donor with Graves disease. The sequencing here drew on peripheral blood mononuclear cells (PBMCs), taken when the disease was refractory, from a patient treated with antithyroid drugs. CDR3 loop: CASSTGTVETQYF. The CDR3 coding sequence is TGTGCCAGTAGTACTGGGACAGTAGAGACCCAGTACTTC. The variable domain in full, completed from reference TRBV19 and TRBJ2-5, reads DGGITQSPKYLFRKEGQNVTLSCEQNLNHDAMYWYRQDPGQGLRLIYYSQIVNDFQKGDIAEGYSVSREKKESFPLTVTSAQKNPTAFYLCASSTGTVETQYFGPGTRLLVL.